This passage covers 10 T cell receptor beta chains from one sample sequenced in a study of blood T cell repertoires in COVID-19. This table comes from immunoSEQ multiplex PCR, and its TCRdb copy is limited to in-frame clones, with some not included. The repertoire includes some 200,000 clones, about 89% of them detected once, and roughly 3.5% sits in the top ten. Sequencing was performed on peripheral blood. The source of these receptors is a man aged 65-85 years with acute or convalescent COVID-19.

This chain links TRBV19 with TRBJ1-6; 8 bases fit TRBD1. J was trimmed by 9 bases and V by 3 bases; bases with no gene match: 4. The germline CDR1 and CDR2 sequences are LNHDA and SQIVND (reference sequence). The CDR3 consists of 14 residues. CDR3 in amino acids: CASSIPGTGSPLHF. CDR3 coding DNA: TGTGCCAGTAGTATCCCCGGGACAGGTTCACCCCTCCACTTT.

The CDR3 DNA follows: TGCGCCAGCAGCCAAAACGACAGGGAGGTAGATACGCAGTATTTT. Residues: CASSQNDREVDTQYF. The rearrangement uses TRBV4-1 and TRBJ2-3, with TRBD1 as a possible D gene (7 bases). Germline V CDR1 and CDR2: MGHRA, YSYEKL. V was cut by 2 bases and J by 5 bases, with 14 bases left in between. CDR3 length: 15 residues.

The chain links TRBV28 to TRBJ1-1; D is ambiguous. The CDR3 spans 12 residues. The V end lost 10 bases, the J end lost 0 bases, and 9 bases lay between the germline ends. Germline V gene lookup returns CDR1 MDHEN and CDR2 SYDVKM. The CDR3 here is CATRILNTEAFF. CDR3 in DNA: TGTGCCACCAGAATCTTGAACACTGAAGCTTTCTTT.

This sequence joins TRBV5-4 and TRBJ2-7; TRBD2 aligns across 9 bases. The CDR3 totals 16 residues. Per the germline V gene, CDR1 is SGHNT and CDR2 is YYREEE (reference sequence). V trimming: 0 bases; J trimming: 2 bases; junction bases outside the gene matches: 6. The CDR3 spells CASSLGLSGGTYEQYF. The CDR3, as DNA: TGTGCCAGCAGCTTGGGGTTAAGCGGGGGGACCTACGAGCAGTACTTC. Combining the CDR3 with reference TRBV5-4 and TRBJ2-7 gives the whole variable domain ETGVTQSPTHLIKTRGQQVTLRCSSQSGHNTVSWYQQALGQGPQFIFQYYREEENGRGNFPPRFSGLQFPNYSSELNVNALELDDSALYLCASSLGLSGGTYEQYFGPGTRLTVT.

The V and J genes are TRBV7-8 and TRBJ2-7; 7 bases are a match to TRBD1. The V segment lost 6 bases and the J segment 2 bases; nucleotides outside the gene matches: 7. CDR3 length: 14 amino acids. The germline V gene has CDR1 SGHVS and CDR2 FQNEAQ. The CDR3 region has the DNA TGTGCCAGCAGGGCAAACAGGGGCGCCTACGAGCAGTACTTC. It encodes CASRANRGAYEQYF.

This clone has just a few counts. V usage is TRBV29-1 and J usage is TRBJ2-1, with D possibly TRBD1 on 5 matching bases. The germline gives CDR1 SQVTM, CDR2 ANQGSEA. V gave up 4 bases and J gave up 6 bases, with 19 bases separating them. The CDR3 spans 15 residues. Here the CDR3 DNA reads TGCAGCGTTGTAACCACAGGTTCCCCTAGCAATGAGCAGTTCTTC. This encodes CSVVTTGSPSNEQFF.

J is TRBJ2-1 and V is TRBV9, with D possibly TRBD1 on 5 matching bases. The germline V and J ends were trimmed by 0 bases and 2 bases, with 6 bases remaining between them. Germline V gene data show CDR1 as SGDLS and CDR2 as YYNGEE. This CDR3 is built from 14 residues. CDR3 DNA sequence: TGTGCCAGCAGCGTAGCAGGGACCTACAATGAGCAGTTCTTC. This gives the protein CASSVAGTYNEQFF.

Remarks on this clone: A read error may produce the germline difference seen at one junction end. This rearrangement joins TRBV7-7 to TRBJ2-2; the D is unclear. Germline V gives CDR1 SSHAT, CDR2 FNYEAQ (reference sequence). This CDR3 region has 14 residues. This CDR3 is CASSLGSFTGELFF. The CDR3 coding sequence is TGTGCTAGCAGCTTAGGTTCTTTTACCGGGGAGCTGTTTTTT.

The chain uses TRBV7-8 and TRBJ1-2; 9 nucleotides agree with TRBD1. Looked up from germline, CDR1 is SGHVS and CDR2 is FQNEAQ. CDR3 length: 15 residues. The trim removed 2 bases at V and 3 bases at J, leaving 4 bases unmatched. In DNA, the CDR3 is TGTGCCAGCAGCTTACTACAGGGGGCGGACTATGGCTACACCTTC. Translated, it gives CASSLLQGADYGYTF.

The DNA for the CDR3 is TGCGCCAGCAGCTTGTCAGGGGGCGATGATTCACCCCTCCACTTT. It specifies CASSLSGGDDSPLHF. The chain joins TRBV5-1 to TRBJ1-6, with TRBD1 matching over 8 bases. This CDR3 comprises 15 residues. Germline V gene lookup returns CDR1 SGHRS and CDR2 YFSETQ. J gave up 8 bases and V 1 base, and 5 bases lay outside the gene matches.